Following are 20 T cell receptor beta chains from one sample sequenced in a study of blood T cell repertoires in COVID-19. Sequencing was performed with immunoSEQ multiplex PCR; in TCRdb, only in-frame clones are kept and a portion is missing. Altogether fewer than 400,000 clones are present, around 86% being singletons, with the ten largest covering 3%. Sequenced input: peripheral blood. The source is a human donor in a cohort sampled during active COVID-19.

This chain joins TRBV14 and TRBJ2-7, with a possible D match to TRBD1 (5 bases). CDR1 and CDR2 from the germline V gene are SGHDN and FVKESK. V lost 4 bases, J lost 4 bases, and 14 bases lay in between. This CDR3 comprises 14 residues. CDR3 residues: CASSPGPDTYEQYF. The CDR3 DNA is TGTGCCAGCAGCCCCGGACCGGACACTTACGAGCAGTACTTC.

The chain links TRBV20-1 to TRBJ2-7; D might be TRBD1 (6 bases). The CDR3 is 13 amino acids. V was trimmed by 5 bases and J by 1 base, leaving 12 bases between them. The germline V gene encodes CDR1 DFQATT and CDR2 SNEGSKA (reference sequence). Written as DNA, the CDR3 is TGCAGTGCTCGTGGGGGCTTATCCTACGAGCAGTACTTC. Protein product: CSARGGLSYEQYF.

A single count supports this clone. J is TRBJ2-3 and V is TRBV15; a weak D match, TRBD2 (5 bases). Germline V gives CDR1 LNHNV, CDR2 YYDKDF (reference sequence). This CDR3 contains 13 residues. V was cut by 8 bases and J by 0 bases, with 9 bases left in between. The CDR3 loop is CATSGGSTDTQYF. Written as DNA, the CDR3 is TGTGCCACCTCCGGCGGGAGCACAGATACGCAGTATTTT.

V and J are TRBV3-1 (or the pseudogene TRBV3-2) and TRBJ2-6; maybe TRBD1 (5 bases). V gave up 3 bases and J gave up 5 bases, with 14 bases separating them. The V gene's germline CDR1 is LGHDT and CDR2 YNNKEL (reference sequence). This CDR3 region has 16 residues. CDR3 sequence (DNA): TGTGCCAGCAGCCAGCGGCAGGGTATGAGGGCCAACGTCCTGACTTTC. Protein sequence: CASSQRQGMRANVLTF.

The J gene is TRBJ1-2, the V gene TRBV9; no clear D gene. The CDR3 loop spans 15 amino acids. Trimming stripped 0 bases from V and 3 bases from J, with 12 bases between. CDR1 is SGDLS, CDR2 YYNGEE, per germline. CDR3 bases: TGTGCCAGCAGCGTAGGCGGAACATTGGACTATGGCTACACCTTC. Translated: CASSVGGTLDYGYTF.

The chain employs TRBV18 and TRBJ2-3, with unresolved D. CDR3 length: 13 residues. Per the germline V gene, CDR1 is KGHSH and CDR2 is LQKENI. Trimming took off 6 bases at V and 0 bases at J, with 7 bases between the two ends. CDR3 region: CASSLTSTDTQYF. In DNA form, the CDR3 reads TGTGCCAGCTCCCTGACAAGCACAGATACGCAGTATTTT. The full variable domain, rest sourced from reference TRBV18 and TRBJ2-3, is NAGVMQNPRHLVRRRGQEARLRCSPMKGHSHVYWYRQLPEEGLKFMVYLQKENIIDESGMPKERFSAEFPKEGPSILRIQQVVRGDSAAYFCASSLTSTDTQYFGPGTRLTVL.

The chain is built from TRBV6-5 and TRBJ2-5; 7 nucleotides line up with TRBD2. Germline V gives CDR1 MNHEY, CDR2 SVGAGI. This CDR3 spans 15 amino acids. With 6 bases clipped from V and 5 bases from J, the junction kept 12 bases outside the gene matches. The CDR3 spells CASSPGLVEGETQYF. Here the CDR3 DNA reads TGTGCCAGCAGCCCAGGACTAGTAGAGGGGGAGACCCAGTACTTC.

CDR3 residues: CASSWGQSYEQYF. CDR3 nucleotide sequence: TGCGCCAGCAGCTGGGGACAGTCATACGAGCAGTACTTC. The rearrangement joins TRBV5-1 to TRBJ2-7, with 7 nucleotides matching TRBD1. Trimming removed 3 bases from V and 4 bases from J; junction bases left unmatched: 4. CDR1 and CDR2 from the germline V gene are SGHRS and YFSETQ. The CDR3 covers 13 residues.

The chain uses TRBV2 and TRBJ1-1; D remains ambiguous. There are 13 residues in the CDR3. The germline CDR1 and CDR2 sequences are SNHLY and FYNNEI. Trimming took off 6 bases at V and 0 bases at J, with 8 bases between the two ends. CDR3 nucleotides: TGTGCCAGCAGAGCTCGTCTGAACACTGAAGCTTTCTTT. Translated: CASRARLNTEAFF.

The chain couples TRBV6-2 or TRBV6-3 to TRBJ2-1; D possibly corresponds to TRBD1 (6 bases). Trimming removed 2 bases at V and 7 bases at J, with 12 bases between. This CDR3 has 14 amino acids. Germline V lookup: CDR1 MNHEY, CDR2 SVGEGT. The CDR3 DNA is TGTGCCAGCAGTTACGGACAGTTCGAGAATGAGCAGTTCTTC. Amino acids: CASSYGQFENEQFF.

The chain recombines TRBV27 with TRBJ2-2; 8 bases fit TRBD2. V lost 4 bases and J lost 3; bases outside the gene matches: 4. CDR1 and CDR2 (germline): MNHEY, SMNVEV (reference sequence). This CDR3 is built from 15 residues. This CDR3 is CASSWTSLDTGELFF. CDR3 nucleotide sequence: TGTGCCAGCAGTTGGACTAGCTTAGACACCGGGGAGCTGTTTTTT.

This chain uses TRBV4-2 with TRBJ2-7; D is perhaps TRBD1 (6 bases). With 0 bases removed from V and 5 bases from J, the gap between germline ends came to 14 bases. This CDR3 comprises 15 residues. Germline loops: CDR1 LGHNA, CDR2 YNFKEQ. The CDR3 bases are TGTGCCAGCAGCCAAGACTCAACAGGGTATAACGAGCAGTACTTC. Translation gives CASSQDSTGYNEQYF.

The gene calls are TRBV5-1 and TRBJ2-3; D gene uncertain. Per the germline V gene, CDR1 is SGHRS and CDR2 is YFSETQ. V dropped 0 bases and J dropped 6 bases, with 11 bases sitting between them. This CDR3 region has 14 residues. CDR3 sequence: CASSLDGPLDTQYF. The DNA of the CDR3 is TGCGCCAGCAGCTTGGACGGTCCCCTTGATACGCAGTATTTT.

This chain links TRBV3-1 (or the pseudogene TRBV3-2) with TRBJ2-2; 11 bases match TRBD2. This CDR3 has 15 amino acids. J was trimmed by 4 bases and V by 6 bases; bases with no gene match: 4. The germline V gene encodes CDR1 LGHDT and CDR2 YNNKEL (reference sequence). The CDR3, as DNA: TGTGCCAGCAGTACTAGCGGGGGTTTCACCGGGGAGCTGTTTTTT. As protein: CASSTSGGFTGELFF.

Only one count was recorded for this clone. The V and J genes are TRBV29-1 and TRBJ2-7, with 10 bases identical to TRBD2. The junction had 12 bases not matched to a gene; V was cut back by 6 bases and J by 1 base. This CDR3 contains 16 residues. Germline CDR1 is SQVTM and CDR2 is ANQGSEA. The CDR3, as DNA: TGCAGCGTGAGGGAAAGACTAGCGGGCCTATCCTACGAGCAGTACTTC. Its protein is CSVRERLAGLSYEQYF.

The chain uses TRBV15 and TRBJ2-7; perhaps TRBD1 as D (5 bases). This CDR3 has 16 residues. V shed 0 bases and J shed 2 bases, with 14 bases lying between them. The germline V gene has CDR1 LNHNV and CDR2 YYDKDF (reference sequence). The CDR3 spells CATSRDRSGATYEQYF. Written as DNA, the CDR3 is TGTGCCACCAGCAGAGATCGGAGTGGGGCGACCTACGAGCAGTACTTC.

CDR3 region: CAISEIRVVLDNSPLHF. CDR3 bases: TGTGCCATCAGTGAAATAAGAGTGGTCCTTGATAATTCACCCCTCCACTTT. J is TRBJ1-6 and V is TRBV10-3; D is unclear. CDR3 length equals 17 residues. The germline gives CDR1 ENHRY, CDR2 SYGVKD. V lost 3 bases and J 5 bases, leaving 17 bases between the germline ends.

This clone was seen a few times. This chain links TRBV6-5 with TRBJ2-7; 10 bases agree with TRBD2. Trimming cost V 6 bases and J 5 bases; bases outside gene matches: 10. The CDR3 has 15 residues. The V gene's germline CDR1 is MNHEY and CDR2 SVGAGI. The CDR3 is CASSQLAGSPHEQYF. DNA of the CDR3: TGTGCCAGCAGCCAACTAGCGGGGTCCCCCCACGAGCAGTACTTC.

The chain has TRBV24-1 and TRBJ2-3; D gene unclear. The germline V gene has CDR1 KGHDR and CDR2 SFDVKD. CDR3 length equals 15 residues. V lost 1 base to trimming and J lost 8 bases, with 15 bases between them. CDR3 DNA: TGTGCCACCAGTGATTTATCGGCAGACCCTAGTACGCAGTATTTT. It encodes CATSDLSADPSTQYF.

The chain has TRBV9 and TRBJ2-5, with 9 bases aligning to TRBD2. J was trimmed by 5 bases and V by 0 bases; bases with no gene match: 11. Germline V CDR1 and CDR2: SGDLS, YYNGEE. The CDR3 runs to 17 residues. The CDR3 DNA follows: TGTGCCAGCAGCGTAGGTATAGCGGGAGTTTTGGGGGAGACCCAGTACTTC. It is translated as CASSVGIAGVLGETQYF.